One T cell receptor beta chain is described in this entry. The antigen is undetermined. Of the isolated RNA, all was reverse transcribed, and so the sequenced material was expressed TCRB transcripts. Assay: immunoSEQ multiplex PCR; the TCRdb copy retains only in-frame clones and omits some. The sample lists about 370,000 clones; 8.5% to 10% were seen once. The sample belongs to a study of beta chain features in type 1 diabetes. Overall study findings and caveats: Reads derived from cDNA could over-represent cells showing high TCR expression. Moderate yet significant TCRB CDR3 shortening was seen in Type 1 diabetes patients in all four CD4+ subsets.

The germline V and J ends were trimmed by 1 base and 3 bases, with 12 bases remaining between them. Germline V gene lookup returns CDR1 SGHNT and CDR2 YENEEA. CDR3 length: 15 residues. One heparinised draw of blood, averaging about 110 mL, came from each donor. The receptor's source is a man aged 30 to 45 with type 1 diabetes. Sequenced sample: central memory CD4+ T cells from blood. This rearrangement joins TRBV11-3 to TRBJ1-1; D might be TRBD1 (5 bases). The CDR3 spells CASSLGSGRDTEAFF. The CDR3 bases are TGTGCCAGCAGCTTAGGATCAGGGAGAGACACTGAAGCTTTCTTT.